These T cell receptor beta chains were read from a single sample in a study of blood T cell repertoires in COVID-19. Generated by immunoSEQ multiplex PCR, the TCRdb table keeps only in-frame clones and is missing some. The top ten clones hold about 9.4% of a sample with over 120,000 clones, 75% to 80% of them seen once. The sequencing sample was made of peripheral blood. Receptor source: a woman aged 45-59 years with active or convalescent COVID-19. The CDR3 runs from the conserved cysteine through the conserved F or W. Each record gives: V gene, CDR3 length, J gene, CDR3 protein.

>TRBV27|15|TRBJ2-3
CASSQRDRDMDTQYF
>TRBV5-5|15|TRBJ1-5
CASSRTGGAGQPQHF
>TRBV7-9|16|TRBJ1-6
CASSLEGSSYNSPLHF
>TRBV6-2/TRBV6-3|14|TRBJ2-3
CASSSGTPPDTQYF
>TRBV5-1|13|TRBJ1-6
CASSVAGNSPLHF
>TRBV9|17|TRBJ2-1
CASSAPLAGGSYNEQFF
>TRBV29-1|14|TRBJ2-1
CSVEAGNSYNEQFF
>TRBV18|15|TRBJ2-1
CASSPPLLEKNEQFF
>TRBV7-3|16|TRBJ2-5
CASSLSSPGSQETQYF
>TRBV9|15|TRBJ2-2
CASSATGGRTGELFF
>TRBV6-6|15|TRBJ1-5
CASSYEAYSNQPQHF
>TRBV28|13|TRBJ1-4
CASSPLPGEKLFF
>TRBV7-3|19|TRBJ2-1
CASSLSRNLAGPSYNEQFF
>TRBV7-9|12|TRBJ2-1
CASMREIGEQFF
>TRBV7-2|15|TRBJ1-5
CASSLGGDRGQPQHF
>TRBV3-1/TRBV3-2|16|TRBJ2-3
CASSRLTGGLTDTQYF
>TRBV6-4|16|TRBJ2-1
CASSDLRRQTYNEQFF
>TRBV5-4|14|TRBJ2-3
CASSLASVTDTQYF
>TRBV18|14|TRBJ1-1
CASSPTDMNTEAFF
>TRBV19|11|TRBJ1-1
CASSIAGEAFF
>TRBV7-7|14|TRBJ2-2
CASSQDTSSGELFF
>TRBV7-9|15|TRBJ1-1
CASSYGPGLNTEAFF
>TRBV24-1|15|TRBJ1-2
CATRPLGGMLLGYTF
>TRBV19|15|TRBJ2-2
CASSKGQGRTGELFF
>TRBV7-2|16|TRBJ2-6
CASSLRVPSGANVLTF
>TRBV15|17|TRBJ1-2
CATSRDIGERANYGYTF
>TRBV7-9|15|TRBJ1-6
CASSLVRGAGSPLHF
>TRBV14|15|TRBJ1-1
CASSQGMARGTEAFF
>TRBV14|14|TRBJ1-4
CASSHRGSSEKLFF
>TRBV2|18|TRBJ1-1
CASSPTGGSRRMNTEAFF
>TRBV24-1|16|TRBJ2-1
CATSDWGVREYNEQFF
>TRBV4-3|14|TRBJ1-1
CASSQVRANTEAFF
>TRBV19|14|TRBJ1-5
CASRGQGGYQPQHF
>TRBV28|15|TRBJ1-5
CASSLEGWSNQPQHF
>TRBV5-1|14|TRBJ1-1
CASSLIPVNTEAFF
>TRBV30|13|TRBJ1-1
CAWRPGRNTEAFF